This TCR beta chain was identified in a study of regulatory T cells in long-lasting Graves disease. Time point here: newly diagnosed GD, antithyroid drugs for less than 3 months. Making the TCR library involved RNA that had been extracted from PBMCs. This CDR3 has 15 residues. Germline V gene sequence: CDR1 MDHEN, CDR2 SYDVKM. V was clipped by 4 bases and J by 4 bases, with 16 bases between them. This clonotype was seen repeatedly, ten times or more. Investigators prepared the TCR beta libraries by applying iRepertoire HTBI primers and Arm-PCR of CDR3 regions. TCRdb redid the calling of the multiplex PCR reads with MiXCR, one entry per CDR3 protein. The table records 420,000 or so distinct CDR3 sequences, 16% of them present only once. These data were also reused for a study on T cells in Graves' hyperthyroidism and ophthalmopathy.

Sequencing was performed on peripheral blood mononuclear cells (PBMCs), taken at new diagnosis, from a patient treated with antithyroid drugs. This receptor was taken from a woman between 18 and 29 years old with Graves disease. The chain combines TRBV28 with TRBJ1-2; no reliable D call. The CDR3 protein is CASSSSTLDGYGYTF. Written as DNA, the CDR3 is TGTGCCAGCAGTTCGTCGACCCTAGACGGCTATGGCTACACCTTC.